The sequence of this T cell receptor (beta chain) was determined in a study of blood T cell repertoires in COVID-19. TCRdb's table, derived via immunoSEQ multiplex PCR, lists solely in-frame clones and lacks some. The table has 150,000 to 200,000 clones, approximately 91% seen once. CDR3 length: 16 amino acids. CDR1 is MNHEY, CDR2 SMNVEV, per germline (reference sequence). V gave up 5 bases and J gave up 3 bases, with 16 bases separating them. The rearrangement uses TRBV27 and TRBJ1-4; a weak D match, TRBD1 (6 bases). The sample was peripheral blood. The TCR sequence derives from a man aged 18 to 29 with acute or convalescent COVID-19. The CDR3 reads CASSVSTGFANEKLFF. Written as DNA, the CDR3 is TGTGCCAGCAGTGTCTCAACAGGGTTCGCTAATGAAAAACTGTTTTTT.